The source of this T cell receptor (beta chain) is a study of response to subunit inactivated influenza vaccine. Points from the study as a whole: It was suggested by the authors that few new T cells are recruited by each seasonal influenza vaccination.

Germline V gene lookup returns CDR1 MNHNS and CDR2 SASEGT. The CDR3 has 15 amino acids. V lost 0 bases and J 2 bases, leaving 9 bases between the germline ends. In regard to this clonotype: No antigen is known for it.

TCRdb re-derived calls from the RT-PCR reads in MiXCR, one entry per CDR3 protein. Here the sample spans 500,000 to 550,000 distinct CDR3 sequences, around 8% being singletons. The chain employs TRBV6-1 and TRBJ2-3; D assignment may be TRBD1 or TRBD2 (5 bases each). The sequence was collected from a man aged 50 to 69 who received an inactivated influenza vaccine. The sequenced sample was PBMCs from blood, obtained about 24 months after vaccination. The CDR3 is CASSEAGPITDTQYF. As DNA, the CDR3 is TGTGCCAGCAGTGAAGCGGGACCAATCACAGATACGCAGTATTTT.